Below, 14 T cell receptor beta chains from the same sample are listed, as sequenced in a study of graft-versus-host responses after intestinal transplantation. Some clones are missing from TCRdb's copy, which holds only in-frame ones; the method was immunoSEQ multiplex PCR. The sample contains 85,000 to 100,000 clones, about 84% of which appear only once. Here the sequenced sample was PBMCs, taken 255 days after intestinal transplant. These receptors were collected from a human patient who received an intestinal transplant, so some T cells may come from the graft donor.

The chain recombines TRBV4-1 with TRBJ2-7; 8 positions match TRBD1. CDR3 length: 15 residues. Germline CDR1 is MGHRA and CDR2 is YSYEKL. J was trimmed by 3 bases and V by 4 bases; bases with no gene match: 8. In DNA form, the CDR3 reads TGCGCCAGCAGCCTTACGACAGGGGCACTCTACGAGCAGTACTTC. Encoded protein: CASSLTTGALYEQYF.

J is TRBJ2-4 and V is TRBV10-3; 7 positions match TRBD2. There are 17 residues in the CDR3. CDR1 and CDR2 from the germline V gene are ENHRY and SYGVKD. V gave up 0 bases and J gave up 8 bases; unmatched junction bases: 13. In DNA form, the CDR3 reads TGTGCCATCAGTGAGTCGACCCCGAAGTCGGGAGGATACATTCAGTACTTC. Its protein is CAISESTPKSGGYIQYF.

The chain links TRBV11-2 to TRBJ2-5; D is undetermined. The better agreement between TRBJ2-7 and the DNA end casts doubt on the J call. This CDR3 has 15 residues. In germline, CDR1 is SGHAT, CDR2 FQNNGV. CDR3 in amino acids: CASMERALFPYEQYF. For the CDR3, the DNA is TGTGCCAGCATGGAACGGGCCCTTTTCCCCTACGAGCAGTACTTC.

This chain connects TRBV7-2 to TRBJ2-2; possible D gene TRBD1, 6 bases. With 1 base removed from V and 9 bases from J, the gap between germline ends came to 18 bases. Germline loops: CDR1 SGHTA, CDR2 FQGNSA. CDR3 length: 16 amino acids. CDR3 bases: TGTGCCAGCAGCTTAGAACGAACCAGGGGCTCTCGGGAGCTGTTTTTT. It codes for CASSLERTRGSRELFF.

The rearrangement uses TRBV2 and TRBJ2-3; 10 positions agree with TRBD1. From germline, CDR1 is SNHLY and CDR2 FYNNEI. Trimming at V came to 4 bases and at J to 6 bases, leaving 7 bases not matched to a gene. CDR3 size: 15 residues. CDR3 coding DNA: TGTGCCAGCAGTGGAGACAGGGGGCGCTTGGATACGCAGTATTTT. Translated, it gives CASSGDRGRLDTQYF.

This clone has a handful of counts. This sequence joins TRBV19 and TRBJ2-1; TRBD2 aligns across 13 bases. The CDR3 runs 16 residues. V lost 5 bases to trimming and J lost 3 bases; unmatched junction nucleotides: 4. Germline V gene lookup returns CDR1 LNHDA and CDR2 SQIVND (reference sequence). The CDR3 region is CASSGTSGVYYNEQFF. The CDR3 nucleotides read TGTGCCAGTAGTGGGACTAGCGGGGTTTACTACAATGAGCAGTTCTTC.

The chain recombines TRBV28 with TRBJ1-1; tentatively, D is TRBD1 (5 bases). Germline CDR1 reads MDHEN; CDR2 reads SYDVKM. The CDR3 contains 12 residues. Trimming removed 2 bases at V and 6 bases at J, with 7 bases between. The chain's CDR3 is CASSLMGAEAFF. In DNA form, the CDR3 reads TGTGCCAGCAGTTTAATGGGGGCTGAAGCTTTCTTT.

V usage is TRBV4-1 and J usage is TRBJ2-3, with D perhaps TRBD1 or TRBD2 (5 bases each). Germline values: CDR1 MGHRA, CDR2 YSYEKL. The CDR3 has 14 residues. Trimming took 6 bases from V and 6 from J, leaving 16 bases between them. DNA for the CDR3: TGCGCCAGCAGGCGTCAAGACGAGGGGGATACGCAGTATTTT. Its protein is CASRRQDEGDTQYF.

The chain has TRBV3-1 (or the pseudogene TRBV3-2) and TRBJ2-5; unclear D gene. CDR3 length: 9 amino acids. V lost 11 bases to trimming and J lost 5 bases, with 6 bases between them. Germline lookup yields CDR1 LGHDT and CDR2 YNNKEL (reference sequence). CDR3 sequence: CAVGETQYF. The CDR3 region has the DNA TGTGCCGTAGGGGAGACCCAGTACTTC.

The chain employs TRBV19 and TRBJ2-1; D is unresolved. V lost 0 bases and J lost 0, with 15 bases in between. The CDR3 has 18 amino acids. The V gene's germline CDR1 is LNHDA and CDR2 SQIVND (reference sequence). This chain's CDR3 is CASSIDTGPPSSYNEQFF. The CDR3 nucleotides read TGTGCCAGTAGTATAGATACCGGACCGCCGAGCTCCTACAATGAGCAGTTCTTC.

This clone showed up just once. V is TRBV7-3 and J is TRBJ2-3; no reliable D call. V was trimmed by 2 bases and J by 6 bases, leaving 9 bases between them. CDR3 size: 13 residues. Germline V CDR1 and CDR2: SGHTA, FQGTGA. In nucleotides, the CDR3 is TGTGCCAGCAGCTTAGTCCCATCGGATACGCAGTATTTT. Its translation: CASSLVPSDTQYF.

The chain has TRBV7-2 and TRBJ2-5; 11 nucleotides match TRBD2. Germline V gene lookup returns CDR1 SGHTA and CDR2 FQGNSA. This CDR3 is 17 amino acids long. Trimming removed 5 bases from V and 2 bases from J; junction bases left unmatched: 10. The CDR3 sequence: CASSRITSGGSQETQYF. The DNA of the CDR3 is TGTGCCAGCAGCCGGATTACTAGCGGGGGCTCTCAAGAGACCCAGTACTTC.

The gene calls are TRBV7-2 and TRBJ1-6, with TRBD1 as a possible D gene (5 bases). V was clipped by 6 bases and J by 7 bases, with 19 bases between them. Germline V gene lookup returns CDR1 SGHTA and CDR2 FQGNSA. The CDR3 sequence is 16 residues long. The CDR3 coding sequence is TGTGCCAGCAGTCTCCAGGGCGTTTTTAGGAATTCACCCCTCCACTTT. As protein: CASSLQGVFRNSPLHF.

This chain uses TRBV29-1 with TRBJ2-5; D possibly uses TRBD1 or TRBD2 (6 bases each). Germline CDR1 is SQVTM and CDR2 is ANQGSEA. This CDR3 is built from 17 residues. Trimming took off 8 bases at V and 4 bases at J, with 29 bases between the two ends. In nucleotides, the CDR3 is TGCAGCTCCGCAGGGGCGGGAAGCTTGAGTATGGGAGAGACCCAGTACTTC. Encoded protein: CSSAGAGSLSMGETQYF.